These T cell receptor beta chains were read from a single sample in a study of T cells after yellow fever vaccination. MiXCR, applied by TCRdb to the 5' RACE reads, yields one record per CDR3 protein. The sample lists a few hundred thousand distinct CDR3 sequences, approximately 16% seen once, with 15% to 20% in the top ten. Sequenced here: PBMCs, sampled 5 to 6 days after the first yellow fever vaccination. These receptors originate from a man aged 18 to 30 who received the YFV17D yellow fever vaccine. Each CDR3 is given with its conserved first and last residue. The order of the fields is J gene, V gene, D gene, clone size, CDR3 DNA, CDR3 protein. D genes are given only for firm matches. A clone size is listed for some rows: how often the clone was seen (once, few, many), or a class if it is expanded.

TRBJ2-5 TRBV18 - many TGTGCCAGCAGCCCGAGGGCCCAAGAGACCCAGTACTTC CASSPRAQETQYF
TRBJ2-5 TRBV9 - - TGTGCCAGCAGCGCCTCGACCCAGCCCCAAGAGACCCAGTACTTC CASSASTQPQETQYF
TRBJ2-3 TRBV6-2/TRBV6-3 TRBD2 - TGTGCCAGCAGTTACTCGAAGGGACTAGCCTACGTAGAGAGTACAGATACGCAGTATTTT CASSYSKGLAYVESTDTQYF
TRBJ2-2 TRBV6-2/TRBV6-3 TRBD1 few TGTGCCAGCAGCCCTCACCTATGGACAGGGTTCGTCGGGGAGCTGTTTTTT CASSPHLWTGFVGELFF
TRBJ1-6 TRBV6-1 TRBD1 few TGTGCCAGCAGTGACCCGGGACAGGGTACACCCCTCCACTTT CASSDPGQGTPLHF
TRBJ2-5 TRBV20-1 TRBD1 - TGCAGTGCTAGAGATGGCCGGACAGGGGGCGCAGGAGTCCCCGAGACCCAGTACTTC CSARDGRTGGAGVPETQYF
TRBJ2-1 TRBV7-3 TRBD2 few TGTGCCAGCAGCACCCGGGGGGGGGCCGCGAATGAGCAGTTCTTC CASSTRGGAANEQFF
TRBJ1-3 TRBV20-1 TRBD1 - TGCAGTGCTATCCAGGGGGCGGGAAACACCATATATTTT CSAIQGAGNTIYF
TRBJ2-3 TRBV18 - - TGTGCCAGCTCCTTCGACAGCCCAGATACGCAGTATTTT CASSFDSPDTQYF
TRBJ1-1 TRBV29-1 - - TGCAGCGTTGACCGGGTCACTGAAGCTTTCTTT CSVDRVTEAFF
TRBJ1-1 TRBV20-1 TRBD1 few TGCAGTGCTATTCCAGGGGGGCACACTGAAGCTTTCTTT CSAIPGGHTEAFF
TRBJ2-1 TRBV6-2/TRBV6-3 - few TGTGCCAGCTGCCTGCTGGATGAGCAGTTCTTC CASCLLDEQFF
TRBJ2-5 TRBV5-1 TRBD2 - TGCGCCAGCAGTTATCTAGCGGGGGGGGTCCAAGAGACCCAGTACTTC CASSYLAGGVQETQYF
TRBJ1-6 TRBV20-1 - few TGCAGTGCGAATCCAGGGAGTAATTCACCCCTCCACTTT CSANPGSNSPLHF
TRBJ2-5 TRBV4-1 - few TGCGCCAGCAGCGCGCTACCCGAGGAGACCCAGTACTTC CASSALPEETQYF
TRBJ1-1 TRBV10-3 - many TGTGCCATCGGCAGGGCGGACACTGAAGCTTTCTTT CAIGRADTEAFF
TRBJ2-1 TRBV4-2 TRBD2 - TGTGCCAGCAGCCAAGTCCAAAACGGGGGGGCGGGCAATGAGCAGTTCTTC CASSQVQNGGAGNEQFF